This record covers a single TCR beta chain. Its antigen is unidentified. Replicate PCRs run on sorted subsets employed 200 ng DNA, approximately 30,000 T cell genomes. Data came from immunoSEQ multiplex PCR; TCRdb stores just in-frame clones and leaves some out. There are 2 million to 3 million clones in the sample; approximately 93% occur only once, and approximately 0.37% lies in the top ten. Germline V CDR1 and CDR2: ENHRY, SYGVKD. The CDR3 spans 16 residues. V was pared by 8 bases and J by 6 bases, with 16 bases of the junction left unmatched. Researchers partitioned CD4+ cells into CD45RA+ naive and CD45RA-negative memory subsets. The data stem from a study of shared clonotypes between healthy human individuals. Study observations and caveats: Clonotypes shared by all four donors outscored non-shared clonotypes in generation probability. Generally, naive subsets came out with larger estimated richness than memory subsets.

Sequencing input: naive CD4+ T cells from PBMCs. Subset meaning: CD45RA+ positively selected. The chain carries TRBV10-3 and TRBJ2-7; 10 bases agree with TRBD2. The origin of this receptor is a young man in good health. Some clones in this sample may be carry-over from other donors' samples. The CDR3 coding sequence is TGTGCCATCGGAAGGAGCCTAGCGGGAGCCGGGATCGAGCAGTACTTC. Protein sequence: CAIGRSLAGAGIEQYF.